This T cell receptor beta chain appears in the sequencing data of a study of Graves' ophthalmopathy and Graves' hyperthyroidism. Amplified TCR beta CDR3 regions were obtained using RNA transcripts as template. An opening RT-PCR round employed HTBI primers and preceded a second-round multiplex PCR. TCRdb re-called the multiplex PCR reads with MiXCR, one entry per CDR3 protein. The sample holds about 210,000 distinct CDR3 sequences, 29% seen once. This clonotype was observed at least ten times. Sample: peripheral blood. This TCR was recovered from a man aged 45-60 years with Graves' ophthalmopathy.

In DNA, the CDR3 is TGCGCCAGCAGCCAAGATACGACGCAGGGCTACACCTTC. Its translation: CASSQDTTQGYTF. J is TRBJ1-2 and V is TRBV4-1; D is ambiguous. This CDR3 contains 13 residues. V lost 0 bases and J lost 8, with 10 bases in between. Germline V gene lookup returns CDR1 MGHRA and CDR2 YSYEKL.